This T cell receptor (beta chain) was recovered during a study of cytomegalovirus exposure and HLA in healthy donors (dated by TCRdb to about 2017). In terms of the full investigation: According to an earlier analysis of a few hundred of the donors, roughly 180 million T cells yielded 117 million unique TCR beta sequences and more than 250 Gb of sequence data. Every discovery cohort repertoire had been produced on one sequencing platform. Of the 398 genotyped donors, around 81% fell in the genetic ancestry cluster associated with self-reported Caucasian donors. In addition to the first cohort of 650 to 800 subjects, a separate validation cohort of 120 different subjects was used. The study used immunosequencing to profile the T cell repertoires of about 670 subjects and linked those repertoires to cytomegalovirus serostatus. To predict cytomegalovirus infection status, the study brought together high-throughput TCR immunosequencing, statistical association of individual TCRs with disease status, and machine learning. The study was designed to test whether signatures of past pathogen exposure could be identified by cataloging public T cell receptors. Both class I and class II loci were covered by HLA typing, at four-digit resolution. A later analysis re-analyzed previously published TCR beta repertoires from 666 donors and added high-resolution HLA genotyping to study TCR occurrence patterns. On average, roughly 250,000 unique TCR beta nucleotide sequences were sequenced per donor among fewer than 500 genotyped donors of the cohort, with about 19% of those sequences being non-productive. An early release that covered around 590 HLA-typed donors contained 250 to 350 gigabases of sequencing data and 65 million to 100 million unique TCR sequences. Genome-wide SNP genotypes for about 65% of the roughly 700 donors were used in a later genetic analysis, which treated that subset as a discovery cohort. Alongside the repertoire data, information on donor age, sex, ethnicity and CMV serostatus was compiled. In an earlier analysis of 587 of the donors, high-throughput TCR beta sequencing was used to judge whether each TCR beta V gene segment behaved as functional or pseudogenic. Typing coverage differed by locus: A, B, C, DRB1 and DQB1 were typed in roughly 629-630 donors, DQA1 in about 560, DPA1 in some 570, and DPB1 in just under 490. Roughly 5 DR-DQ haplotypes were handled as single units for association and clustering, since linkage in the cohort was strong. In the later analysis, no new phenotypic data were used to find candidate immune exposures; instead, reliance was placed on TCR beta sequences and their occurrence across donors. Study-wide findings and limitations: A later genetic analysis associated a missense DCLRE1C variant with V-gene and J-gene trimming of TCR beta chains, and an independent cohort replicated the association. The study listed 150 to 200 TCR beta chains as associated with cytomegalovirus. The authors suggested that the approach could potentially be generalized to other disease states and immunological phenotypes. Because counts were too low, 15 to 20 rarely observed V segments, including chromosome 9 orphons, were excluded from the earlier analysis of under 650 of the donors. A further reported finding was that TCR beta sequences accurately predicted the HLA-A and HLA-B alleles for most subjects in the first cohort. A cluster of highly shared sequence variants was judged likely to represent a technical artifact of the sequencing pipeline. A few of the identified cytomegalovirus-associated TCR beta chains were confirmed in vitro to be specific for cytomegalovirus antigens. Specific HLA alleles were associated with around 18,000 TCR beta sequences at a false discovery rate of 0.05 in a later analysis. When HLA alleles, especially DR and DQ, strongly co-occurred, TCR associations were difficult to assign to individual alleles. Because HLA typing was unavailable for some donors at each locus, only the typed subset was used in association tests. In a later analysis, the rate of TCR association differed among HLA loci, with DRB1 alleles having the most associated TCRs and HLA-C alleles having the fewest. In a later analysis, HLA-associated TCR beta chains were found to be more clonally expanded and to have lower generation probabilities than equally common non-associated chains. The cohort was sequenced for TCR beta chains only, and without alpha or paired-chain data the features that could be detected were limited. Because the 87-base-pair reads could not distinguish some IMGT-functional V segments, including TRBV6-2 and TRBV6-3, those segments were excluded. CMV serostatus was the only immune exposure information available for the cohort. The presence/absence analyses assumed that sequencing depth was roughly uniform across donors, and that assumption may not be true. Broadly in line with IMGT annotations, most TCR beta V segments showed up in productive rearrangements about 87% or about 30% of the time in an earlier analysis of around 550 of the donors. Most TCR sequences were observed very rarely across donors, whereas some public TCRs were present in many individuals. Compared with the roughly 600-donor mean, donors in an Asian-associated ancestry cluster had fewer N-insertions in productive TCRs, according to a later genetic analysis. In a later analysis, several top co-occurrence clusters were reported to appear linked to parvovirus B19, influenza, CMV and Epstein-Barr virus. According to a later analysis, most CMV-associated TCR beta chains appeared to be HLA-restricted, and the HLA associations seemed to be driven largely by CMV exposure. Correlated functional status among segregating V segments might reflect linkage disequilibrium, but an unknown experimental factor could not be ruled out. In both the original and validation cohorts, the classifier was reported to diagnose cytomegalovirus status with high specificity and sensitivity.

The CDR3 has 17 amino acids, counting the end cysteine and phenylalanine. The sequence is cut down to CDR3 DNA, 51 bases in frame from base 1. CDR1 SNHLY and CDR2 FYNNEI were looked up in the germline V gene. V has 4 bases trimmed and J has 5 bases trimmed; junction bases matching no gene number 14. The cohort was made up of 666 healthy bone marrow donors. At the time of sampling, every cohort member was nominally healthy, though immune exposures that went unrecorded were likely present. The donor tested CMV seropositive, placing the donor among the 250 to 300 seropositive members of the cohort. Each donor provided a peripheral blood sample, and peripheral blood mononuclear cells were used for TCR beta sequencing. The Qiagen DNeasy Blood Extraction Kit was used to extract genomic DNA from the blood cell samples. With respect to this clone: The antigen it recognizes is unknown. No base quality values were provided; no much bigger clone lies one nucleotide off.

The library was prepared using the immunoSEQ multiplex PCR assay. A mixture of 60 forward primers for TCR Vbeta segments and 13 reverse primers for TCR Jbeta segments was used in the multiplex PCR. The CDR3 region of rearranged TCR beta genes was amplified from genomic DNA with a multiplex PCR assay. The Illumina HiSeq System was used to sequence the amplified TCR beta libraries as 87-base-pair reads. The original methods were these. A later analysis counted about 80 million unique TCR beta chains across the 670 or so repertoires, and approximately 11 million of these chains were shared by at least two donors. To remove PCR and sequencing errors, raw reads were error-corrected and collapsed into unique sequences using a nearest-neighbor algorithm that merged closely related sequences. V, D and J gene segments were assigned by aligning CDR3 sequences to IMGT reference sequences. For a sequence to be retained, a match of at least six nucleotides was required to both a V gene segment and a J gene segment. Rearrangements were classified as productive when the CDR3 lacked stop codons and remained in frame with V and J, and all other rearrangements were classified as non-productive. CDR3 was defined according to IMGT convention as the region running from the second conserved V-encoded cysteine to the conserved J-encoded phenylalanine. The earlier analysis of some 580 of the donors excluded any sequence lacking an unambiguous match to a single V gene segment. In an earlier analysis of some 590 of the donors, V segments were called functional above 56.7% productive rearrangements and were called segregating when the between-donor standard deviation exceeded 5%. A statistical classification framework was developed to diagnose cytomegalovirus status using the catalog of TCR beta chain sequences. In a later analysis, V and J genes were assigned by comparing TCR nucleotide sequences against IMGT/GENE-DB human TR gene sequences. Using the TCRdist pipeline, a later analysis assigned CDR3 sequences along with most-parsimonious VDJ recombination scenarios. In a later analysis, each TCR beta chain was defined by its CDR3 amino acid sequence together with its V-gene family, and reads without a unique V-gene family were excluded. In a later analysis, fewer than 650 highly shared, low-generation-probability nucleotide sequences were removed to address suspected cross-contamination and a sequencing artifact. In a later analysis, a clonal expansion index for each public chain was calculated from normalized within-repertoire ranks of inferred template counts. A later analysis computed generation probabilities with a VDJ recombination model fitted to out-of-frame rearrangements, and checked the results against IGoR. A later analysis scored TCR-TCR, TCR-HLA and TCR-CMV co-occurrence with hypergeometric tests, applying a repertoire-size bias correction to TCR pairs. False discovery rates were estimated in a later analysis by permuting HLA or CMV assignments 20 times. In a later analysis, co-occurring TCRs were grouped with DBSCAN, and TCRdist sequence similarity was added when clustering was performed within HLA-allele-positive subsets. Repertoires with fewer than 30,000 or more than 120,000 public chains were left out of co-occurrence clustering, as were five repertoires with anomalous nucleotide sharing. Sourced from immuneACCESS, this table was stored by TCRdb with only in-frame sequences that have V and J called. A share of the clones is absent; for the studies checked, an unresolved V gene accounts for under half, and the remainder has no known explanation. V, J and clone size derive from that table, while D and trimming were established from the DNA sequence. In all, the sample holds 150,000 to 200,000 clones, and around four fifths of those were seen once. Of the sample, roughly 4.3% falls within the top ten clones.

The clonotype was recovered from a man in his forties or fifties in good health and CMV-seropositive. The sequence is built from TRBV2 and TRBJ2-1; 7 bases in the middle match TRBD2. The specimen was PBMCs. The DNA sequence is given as TGTGCCAGCAGTGTGGGACTATCCCCCTCTTGGAACAATGAGCAGTTCTTC. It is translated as CASSVGLSPSWNNEQFF.